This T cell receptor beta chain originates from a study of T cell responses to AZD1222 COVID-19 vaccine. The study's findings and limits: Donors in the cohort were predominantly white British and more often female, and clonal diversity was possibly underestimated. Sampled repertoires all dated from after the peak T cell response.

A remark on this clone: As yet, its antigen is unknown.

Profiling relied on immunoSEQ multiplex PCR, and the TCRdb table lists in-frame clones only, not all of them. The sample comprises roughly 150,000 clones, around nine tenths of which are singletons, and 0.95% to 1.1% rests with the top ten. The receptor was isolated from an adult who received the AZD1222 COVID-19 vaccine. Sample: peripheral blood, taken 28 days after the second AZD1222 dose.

The CDR3 nucleotides read TGTGCCAGCAGCCGAAGCTCGGGATGGCTATACAATGAGCAGTTCTTC. It yields the protein CASSRSSGWLYNEQFF. The chain joins TRBV3-1 (or the pseudogene TRBV3-2) to TRBJ2-1, with a tentative D call TRBD2 (5 bases). The CDR3 runs to 16 residues. Germline V CDR1 and CDR2: LGHDT, YNNKEL (reference sequence). Trimming removed 4 bases at V and 4 bases at J, with 17 bases between.